The sequence of this T cell receptor beta chain was determined in a study of T cell responses to AZD1222 COVID-19 vaccine. General study findings and limits: Unmutated variant regions are reportedly the target of nearly half of TCRs that are spike-specific. Increased Spike-specific TCR breadth and depth were observed after two AZD1222 doses. Most donors were white British and more were female, and clonal diversity was possibly underestimated. Seropositivity was recorded at baseline in only 6 or 7 AZD1222 recipients.

The CDR3 is made up of 13 amino acids. The V end lost 5 bases, the J end lost 5 bases, and 12 bases lay between the germline ends. From germline, CDR1 is MNHEY and CDR2 SVGAGI. As to this clone: Its antigen is not known.

Using immunoSEQ multiplex PCR, the repertoire was profiled, and TCRdb retains in-frame clones only, with some absent. This table has about 160,000 clones, 90% to 95% appearing once. The TCR sequence derives from an adult in good health. This chain uses TRBV6-5 with TRBJ1-1; D uncertain. Sequencing was performed on peripheral blood, taken on day 0 of AZD1222 vaccination. DNA for the CDR3: TGTGCCAGCAGTCAGTATATTGGTACTGAAGCTTTCTTT. It translates to CASSQYIGTEAFF.